A single sample is the source of the 31 T cell receptor beta chains below, sequenced in a study of OX40 agonist ivuxolimab in advanced cancers. Profiling relied on immunoSEQ multiplex PCR, and the TCRdb table lists in-frame clones only, not all of them. The table includes 66,000 or so clones, approximately 86% detected once. The sequences come from CD4+ or CD8+ T cells sorted from blood, collected in a trial of the OX40 agonist ivuxolimab. These receptors originate from an adult with an advanced solid tumor such as melanoma, head and neck, liver or kidney cancer.

The J gene is TRBJ2-1, the V gene TRBV6-1; D call uncertain. V was cut by 1 base and J by 3 bases, with 13 bases left in between. Germline V CDR1 and CDR2: MNHNS, SASEGT. This CDR3 is built from 16 residues. CDR3: CASSEGIGRNYNEQFF. The CDR3 DNA sequence: TGTGCCAGCAGTGAAGGGATCGGACGGAACTACAATGAGCAGTTCTTC.

This sequence joins TRBV28 and TRBJ1-4, with D hard to call. Germline lookup yields CDR1 MDHEN and CDR2 SYDVKM. CDR3 length equals 16 residues. V shed 6 bases and J shed 0 bases, with 14 bases lying between them. The chain's CDR3 is CASSPRWAATNEKLFF. The CDR3 DNA sequence: TGTGCCAGCAGCCCCAGGTGGGCCGCAACTAATGAAAAACTGTTTTTT.

This clone appeared a single time. This rearrangement joins TRBV6-5 to TRBJ2-3; the D is unclear. V lost 6 bases and J lost 5, with 9 bases in between. Germline CDR1 and CDR2: MNHEY and SVGAGI. This CDR3 is built from 12 residues. In nucleotides, the CDR3 is TGTGCCAGCAGAACCTCCCAAGATACGCAGTATTTT. Translating gives CASRTSQDTQYF.

This clone occurred once. The chain's CDR3 is CASSMTGGRHEQYF. CDR3 in DNA: TGCGCCAGCAGCATGACAGGGGGTAGGCACGAGCAGTACTTC. The chain employs TRBV5-1 and TRBJ2-7; TRBD1 aligns across 9 bases. CDR1 and CDR2 from the germline V gene are SGHRS and YFSETQ. This CDR3 spans 14 amino acids. V lost 4 bases and J lost 5; bases outside the gene matches: 7.

This chain links TRBV6-1 with TRBJ1-5; D call uncertain. Germline CDR1 reads MNHNS; CDR2 reads SASEGT. This CDR3 contains 13 residues. The V and J ends lost 8 bases and 3 bases respectively, with 11 bases between them. The CDR3 region is CASRVDFNQPQHF. DNA of the CDR3: TGTGCCAGCCGAGTGGATTTCAATCAGCCCCAGCATTTT.

This clone was observed a single time. The chain recombines TRBV7-2 with TRBJ2-1; 8 positions match TRBD2. Germline CDR1 SGHTA, CDR2 FQGNSA. This CDR3 comprises 15 residues. The V segment lost 4 bases and the J segment 4 bases; nucleotides outside the gene matches: 6. CDR3 sequence (DNA): TGTGCCAGCAGCTCTTATTCGGGGGGGTACAATGAGCAGTTCTTC. Translation gives CASSSYSGGYNEQFF.

The chain joins TRBV27 to TRBJ2-2, with a weak D call TRBD1 (5 bases). Germline-derived CDR1 and CDR2 are MNHEY and SMNVEV (reference sequence). This CDR3 has 15 amino acids. Trimming removed 7 bases at V and 5 bases at J, with 17 bases between. The CDR3 DNA is TGTGCCAGCACCCGTACCCAGGGTAGTACCGGGGAGCTGTTTTTT. Residues: CASTRTQGSTGELFF.

J is TRBJ2-7 and V is TRBV28; TRBD2 might be the D (5 bases). This CDR3 has 15 residues. V lost 1 base, J lost 9 bases, and 19 bases lay in between. CDR1 and CDR2 from the germline V gene are MDHEN and SYDVKM. For the CDR3, the DNA is TGTGCCAGCAGTTTATCATTCGATAGAGGGAAGGGGCAGTACTTC. Amino acids: CASSLSFDRGKGQYF.

This chain connects TRBV2 to TRBJ2-2; perhaps TRBD1 as D (5 bases). The CDR3 is made up of 16 amino acids. V lost 1 base, J lost 7 bases, and 16 bases lay in between. The germline gives CDR1 SNHLY, CDR2 FYNNEI. CDR3 sequence: CASSEGKGVLDGELFF. In DNA, the CDR3 is TGTGCCAGCAGTGAAGGAAAAGGGGTCTTGGACGGGGAGCTGTTTTTT. The complete variable domain, with remaining parts taken from reference TRBV2 and TRBJ2-2, reads EPEVTQTPSHQVTQMGQEVILRCVPISNHLYFYWYRQILGQKVEFLVSFYNNEISEKSEIFDDQFSVERPDGSNFTLKIRSTKLEDSAMYFCASSEGKGVLDGELFFGEGSRLTVL.

The chain uses TRBV14 and TRBJ2-2; 11 nucleotides align to TRBD2. The germline V gene has CDR1 SGHDN and CDR2 FVKESK. This CDR3 is 17 amino acids long. The junction had 5 bases not matched to a gene; V was cut back by 5 bases and J by 0 bases. The CDR3 sequence: CASSDELAGANTGELFF. CDR3 sequence (DNA): TGTGCCAGCAGCGACGAACTAGCGGGGGCGAACACCGGGGAGCTGTTTTTT.

The chain carries TRBV18 and TRBJ2-7; 8 bases are shared with TRBD1. The CDR3 sequence is 15 residues long. Unmatched junction bases numbered 8, after V lost 5 bases and J lost 2 bases. Germline V gene sequence: CDR1 KGHSH, CDR2 LQKENI. In nucleotides, the CDR3 is TGTGCCAGCTCAGACGGACAGGGAGGTCCCTACGAGCAGTACTTC. Translating gives CASSDGQGGPYEQYF.

Details on this clone: No conserved phenylalanine or tryptophan ends this CDR3, so it is likely a read error. The chain has TRBV19 and TRBJ1-2; TRBD1 matches at 9 bases. The ends lost 7 bases at V and 7 bases at J; junction bases unmatched: 7. Germline V gene sequence: CDR1 LNHDA, CDR2 SQIVND (reference sequence). This CDR3 comprises 13 residues. The CDR3 here is CASKGDRASGYTL. The DNA for the CDR3 is TGTGCCAGTAAAGGGGACAGGGCTTCTGGCTACACCCTC.

The V and J genes are TRBV13 and TRBJ2-2; perhaps TRBD1 as D (5 bases). The CDR3 consists of 14 residues. Deletions cut 3 bases from V and 2 bases from J, with 7 bases between. CDR1 is PRHDT and CDR2 is FYEKMQ in the germline V gene (reference sequence). The CDR3 spells CASSLQGNTGELFF. The DNA of the CDR3 is TGTGCCAGCAGCTTGCAGGGTAACACCGGGGAGCTGTTTTTT.

V and J are TRBV7-9 and TRBJ2-4; 8 bases align to TRBD1. The ends lost 3 bases at V and 0 bases at J; junction bases unmatched: 4. Germline-derived CDR1 and CDR2 are SEHNR and FQNEAQ (reference sequence). This CDR3 comprises 16 residues. CDR3 DNA sequence: TGTGCCAGCAGCTTCGGACAGGGCCTAGCCAAAAACATTCAGTACTTC. It encodes CASSFGQGLAKNIQYF.

The DNA of the CDR3 is TGTGCCAGCAGCCCAGACAGAGACTATGGCTACACCTTC. This codes for CASSPDRDYGYTF. The chain couples TRBV16 to TRBJ1-2; D is possibly TRBD1 (5 bases). V lost 4 bases to trimming and J lost 3 bases, with 9 bases between them. The length of the CDR3 is 13 residues. CDR1 KGHSY and CDR2 FQNENV come from the germline V gene.

This chain joins TRBV5-1 and TRBJ2-3; 9 bases match TRBD1. Germline assignment: CDR1 SGHRS and CDR2 YFSETQ. The CDR3 consists of 14 residues. With V trimmed by 5 bases and J by 1 base, 2 bases remained unmatched. CDR3 amino acids: CASSRTGGTDTQYF. For the CDR3, the DNA is TGCGCCAGCAGTAGGACAGGGGGCACAGATACGCAGTATTTT.

J is TRBJ2-4 and V is TRBV6-6; 9 nucleotides line up with TRBD2. J gave up 9 bases and V 5 bases, and 14 bases lay outside the gene matches. CDR3 length: 16 amino acids. Germline V gene sequence: CDR1 MNHNY, CDR2 SVGAGI (reference sequence). CDR3 in amino acids: CASSRGGALGLAIQYF. The CDR3 DNA follows: TGTGCCAGCAGTCGCGGGGGGGCCCTTGGATTGGCCATTCAGTACTTC.

V and J are TRBV5-5 and TRBJ2-2, with a tentative D call TRBD2 (6 bases). Looked up from germline, CDR1 is SGHKS and CDR2 is YYEKEE (reference sequence). V was trimmed by 4 bases and J by 6 bases, leaving 13 bases between them. The length of the CDR3 is 14 residues. The CDR3 DNA sequence: TGTGCCAGCAGCCCGTACGGGAGTGCCGGGGAGCTGTTTTTT. Translation gives CASSPYGSAGELFF.

The chain uses TRBV14 and TRBJ1-2; tentatively, D is TRBD1 (5 bases). V lost 4 bases, J lost 8 bases, and 20 bases lay in between. In germline, CDR1 is SGHDN, CDR2 FVKESK. This CDR3 is built from 15 residues. The CDR3 loop reads CASSPTYNAGPGYTF. CDR3 sequence (DNA): TGTGCCAGCAGCCCAACCTATAATGCAGGGCCCGGCTACACCTTC.

V usage is TRBV28 and J usage is TRBJ1-1; D uncertain. This CDR3 contains 12 residues. The ends were cut back, 5 bases at V and 5 bases at J, with 9 bases in the middle. The V gene's germline CDR1 is MDHEN and CDR2 SYDVKM. The CDR3 bases are TGTGCCAGCAGTAGGAGTGGGACTGAAGCTTTCTTT. Its protein is CASSRSGTEAFF.

This chain uses TRBV7-6 with TRBJ2-3; unclear D gene. Germline V gene lookup returns CDR1 SGHVS and CDR2 FNYEAQ. Trimming stripped 5 bases from V and 0 bases from J, with 12 bases between. The CDR3 covers 15 residues. The DNA of the CDR3 is TGTGCCAGCAGCCCCCCCGGGTCTAGCACAGATACGCAGTATTTT. It yields the protein CASSPPGSSTDTQYF.

The J gene is TRBJ2-5, the V gene TRBV7-8, with 7 bases identical to TRBD1. The J call may be wrong; the DNA end is better matched by TRBJ2-7. CDR3 length equals 18 residues. Germline V gives CDR1 SGHVS, CDR2 FQNEAQ. The CDR3 DNA is TGTGCCAGCAGCCGGTACCCCGGGACAGACAGAATTCGGGGCGAGCAGTACTTC. This translates into CASSRYPGTDRIRGEQYF.

This clone was picked up a small number of times. The chain carries TRBV7-2 and TRBJ1-1; D is unclear. Germline CDR1 reads SGHTA; CDR2 reads FQGNSA. The V end was cut by 2 bases, the J end by 1 base, with 8 bases between. This CDR3 is 14 amino acids long. CDR3 protein: CASSLLGQNTEAFF. The CDR3, as DNA: TGTGCCAGCAGCTTATTAGGGCAGAACACTGAAGCTTTCTTT.

This chain joins TRBV7-6 and TRBJ1-2; 9 nucleotides line up with TRBD1. Germline CDR1 reads SGHVS; CDR2 reads FNYEAQ. The CDR3 length is 15 residues. Germline trimming cut 5 bases from V and 8 bases from J; bases unmatched to any gene: 12. The CDR3 loop reads CASSLGSQGAQGYTF. CDR3 bases: TGTGCCAGCAGCCTCGGCTCACAGGGGGCGCAAGGCTACACCTTC.

V is TRBV27 and J is TRBJ2-7, with D possibly being TRBD2 (5 bases). The CDR3 length is 14 residues. V lost 1 base and J 7 bases, leaving 14 bases between the germline ends. The germline V gene encodes CDR1 MNHEY and CDR2 SMNVEV (reference sequence). The CDR3 DNA sequence: TGTGCCAGCAGTTTATATGCCGCGCCGGGGGAGCAGTACTTC. Encoded protein: CASSLYAAPGEQYF.

The rearrangement uses TRBV10-3 and TRBJ1-6, with D tentatively TRBD1 (6 bases). From germline, CDR1 is ENHRY and CDR2 SYGVKD. The CDR3 loop spans 15 amino acids. V was shortened by 6 bases and J by 0 bases, with 9 bases between the two germline ends. DNA for the CDR3: TGTGCCATCAGCCAGGACAGCTCCTATAATTCACCCCTCCACTTT. It specifies CAISQDSSYNSPLHF.

The chain couples TRBV18 to TRBJ2-3; D perhaps matches TRBD1 (6 bases). Trimming cost V 0 bases and J 2 bases, with 9 bases left between them. The V gene's germline CDR1 is KGHSH and CDR2 LQKENI. This CDR3 has 15 amino acids. The CDR3: CASSPPQGSTDTQYF. In DNA, the CDR3 is TGTGCCAGCTCACCACCGCAGGGGTCCACAGATACGCAGTATTTT.

The V and J genes are TRBV7-2 and TRBJ1-5, with D perhaps matching TRBD1 (6 bases). V lost 2 bases, J lost 5 bases, and 7 bases lay in between. This CDR3 has 13 residues. The germline V gene has CDR1 SGHTA and CDR2 FQGNSA. The CDR3 region has the DNA TGTGCCAGCAGCTTACGACAGGATCAGCCCCAGCATTTT. Translating gives CASSLRQDQPQHF.

The chain carries TRBV7-2 and TRBJ2-3; the D gene is possibly TRBD1 (6 bases). CDR1 is SGHTA, CDR2 FQGNSA, per germline. V was clipped by 4 bases and J by 4 bases, with 18 bases between them. The CDR3 is 16 residues long. The CDR3 nucleotides read TGTGCCAGCAGCTCAAATCACGCAGGGACATCAGATACGCAGTATTTT. Amino acid sequence: CASSSNHAGTSDTQYF.

The rearrangement joins TRBV7-3 to TRBJ1-2; D call uncertain. Germline V CDR1 and CDR2: SGHTA, FQGTGA. The CDR3 length is 13 residues. The ends were cut back, 3 bases at V and 4 bases at J, with 9 bases in the middle. The CDR3: CASSFPGLYGYTF. DNA of the CDR3: TGTGCCAGCAGCTTTCCAGGCCTCTATGGCTACACCTTC.

The rearrangement uses TRBV6-5 and TRBJ1-5; D unresolved. CDR3 length: 15 amino acids. V dropped 5 bases and J dropped 10 bases, with 21 bases sitting between them. CDR1 MNHEY and CDR2 SVGAGI come from the germline V gene. For the CDR3, the DNA is TGTGCCAGCAGTCAGTCTAAAGGTCATCCGAGTCCCCAGCATTTT. This sequence encodes CASSQSKGHPSPQHF.